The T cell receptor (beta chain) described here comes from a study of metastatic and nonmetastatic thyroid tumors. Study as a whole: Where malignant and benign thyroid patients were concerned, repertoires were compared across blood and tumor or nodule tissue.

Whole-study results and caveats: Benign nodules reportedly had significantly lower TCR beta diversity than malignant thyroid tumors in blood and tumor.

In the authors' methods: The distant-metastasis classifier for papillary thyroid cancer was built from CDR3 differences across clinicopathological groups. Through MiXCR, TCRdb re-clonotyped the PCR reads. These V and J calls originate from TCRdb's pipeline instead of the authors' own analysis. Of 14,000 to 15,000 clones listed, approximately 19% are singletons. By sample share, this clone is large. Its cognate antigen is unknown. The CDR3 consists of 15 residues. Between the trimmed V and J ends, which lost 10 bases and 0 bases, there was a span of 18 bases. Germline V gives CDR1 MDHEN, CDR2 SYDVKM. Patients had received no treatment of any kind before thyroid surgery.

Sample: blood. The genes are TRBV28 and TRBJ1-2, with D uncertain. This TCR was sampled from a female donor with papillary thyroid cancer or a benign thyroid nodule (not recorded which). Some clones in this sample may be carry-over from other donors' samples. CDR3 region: CATFPERLTNYGYTF. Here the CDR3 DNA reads TGTGCCACCTTTCCCGAACGCCTTACTAACTATGGCTACACCTTC.